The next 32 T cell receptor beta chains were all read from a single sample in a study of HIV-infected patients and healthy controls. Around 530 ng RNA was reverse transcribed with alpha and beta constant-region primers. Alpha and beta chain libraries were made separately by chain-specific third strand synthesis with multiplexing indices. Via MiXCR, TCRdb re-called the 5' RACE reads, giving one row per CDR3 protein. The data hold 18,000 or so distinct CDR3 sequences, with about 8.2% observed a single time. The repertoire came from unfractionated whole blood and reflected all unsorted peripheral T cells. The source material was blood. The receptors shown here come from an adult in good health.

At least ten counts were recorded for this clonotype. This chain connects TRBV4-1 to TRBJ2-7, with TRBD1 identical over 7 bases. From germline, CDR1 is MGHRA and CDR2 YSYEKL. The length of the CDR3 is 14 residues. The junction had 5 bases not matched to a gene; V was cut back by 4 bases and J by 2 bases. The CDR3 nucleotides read TGCGCCAGCAGCCCGGGACAGCGCGCCTACGAGCAGTACTTC. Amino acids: CASSPGQRAYEQYF.

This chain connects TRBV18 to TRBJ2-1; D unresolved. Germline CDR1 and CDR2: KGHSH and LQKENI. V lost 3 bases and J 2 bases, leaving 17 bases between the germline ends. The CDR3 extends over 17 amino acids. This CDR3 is CASSPRAPSSTYNEQFF. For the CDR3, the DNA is TGTGCCAGCTCACCCCGGGCCCCGAGTAGTACCTACAATGAGCAGTTCTTC.

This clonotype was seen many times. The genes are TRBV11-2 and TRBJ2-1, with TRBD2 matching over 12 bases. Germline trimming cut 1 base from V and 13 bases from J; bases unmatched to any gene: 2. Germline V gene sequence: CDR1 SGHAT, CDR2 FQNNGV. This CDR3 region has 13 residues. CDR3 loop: CASSLALAGGQFF. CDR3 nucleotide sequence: TGTGCCAGCAGCTTAGCACTAGCGGGAGGCCAGTTCTTC. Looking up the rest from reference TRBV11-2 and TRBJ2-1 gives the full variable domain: EAGVAQSPRYKIIEKRQSVAFWCNPISGHATLYWYQQILGQGPKLLIQFQNNGVVDDSQLPKDRFSAERLKGVDSTLKIQPAKLEDSAVYLCASSLALAGGQFFGPGTRLTVL.

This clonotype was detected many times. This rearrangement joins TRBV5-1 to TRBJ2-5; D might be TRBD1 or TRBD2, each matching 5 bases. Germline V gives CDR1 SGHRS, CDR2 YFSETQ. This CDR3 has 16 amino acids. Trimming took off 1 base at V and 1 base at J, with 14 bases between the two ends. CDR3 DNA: TGCGCCAGCAGCTTGACCCCCCCAGGGACCCAAGAGACCCAGTACTTC. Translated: CASSLTPPGTQETQYF.

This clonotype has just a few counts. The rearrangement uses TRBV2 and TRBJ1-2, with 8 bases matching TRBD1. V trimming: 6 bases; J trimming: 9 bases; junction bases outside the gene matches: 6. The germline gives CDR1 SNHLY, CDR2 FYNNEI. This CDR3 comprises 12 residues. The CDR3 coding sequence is TGTGCCAGCAGGGAGACAGGGGTGAGCTACACCTTC. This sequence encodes CASRETGVSYTF. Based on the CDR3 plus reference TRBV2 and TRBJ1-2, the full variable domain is EPEVTQTPSHQVTQMGQEVILRCVPISNHLYFYWYRQILGQKVEFLVSFYNNEISEKSEIFDDQFSVERPDGSNFTLKIRSTKLEDSAMYFCASRETGVSYTFGSGTRLTVV.

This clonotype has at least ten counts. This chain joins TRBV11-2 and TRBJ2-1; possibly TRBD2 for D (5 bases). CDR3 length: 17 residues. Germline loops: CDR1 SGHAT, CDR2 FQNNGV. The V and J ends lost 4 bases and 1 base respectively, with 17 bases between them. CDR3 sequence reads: CASSSHMAGGSYNEQFF. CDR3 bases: TGTGCCAGCAGCTCACATATGGCAGGAGGTTCCTACAATGAGCAGTTCTTC.

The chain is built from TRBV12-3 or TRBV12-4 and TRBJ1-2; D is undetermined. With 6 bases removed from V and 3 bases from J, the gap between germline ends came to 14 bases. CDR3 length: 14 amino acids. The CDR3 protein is CASRAEGNYYGYTF. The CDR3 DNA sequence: TGTGCCAGCAGGGCCGAGGGCAACTACTATGGCTACACCTTC.

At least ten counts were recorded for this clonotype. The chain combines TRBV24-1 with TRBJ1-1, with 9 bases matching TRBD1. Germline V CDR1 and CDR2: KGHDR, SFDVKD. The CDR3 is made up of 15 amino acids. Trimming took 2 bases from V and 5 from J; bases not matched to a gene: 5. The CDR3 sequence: CATSDSTGGRTEAFF. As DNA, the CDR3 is TGTGCCACCAGTGATTCGACAGGGGGAAGGACTGAAGCTTTCTTT.

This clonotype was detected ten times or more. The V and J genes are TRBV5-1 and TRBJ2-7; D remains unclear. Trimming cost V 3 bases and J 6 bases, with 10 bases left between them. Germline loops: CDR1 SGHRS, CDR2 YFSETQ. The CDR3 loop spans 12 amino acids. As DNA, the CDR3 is TGCGCCAGCAGCTCGACGGAGACCGAGCAGTACTTC. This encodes CASSSTETEQYF.

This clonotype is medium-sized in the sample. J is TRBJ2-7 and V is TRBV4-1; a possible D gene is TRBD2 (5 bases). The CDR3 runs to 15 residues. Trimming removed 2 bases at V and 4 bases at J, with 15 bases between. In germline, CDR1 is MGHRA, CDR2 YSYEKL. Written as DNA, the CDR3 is TGCGCCAGCAGCCAACCCGGGCAGAGGGCTTACGAGCAGTACTTC. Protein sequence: CASSQPGQRAYEQYF.

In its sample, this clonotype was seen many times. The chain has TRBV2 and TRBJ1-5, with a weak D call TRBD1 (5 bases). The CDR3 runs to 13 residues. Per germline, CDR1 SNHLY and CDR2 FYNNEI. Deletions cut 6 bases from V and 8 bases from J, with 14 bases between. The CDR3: CASRERGLEPQHF. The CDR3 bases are TGTGCCAGCAGGGAGCGGGGCTTGGAGCCCCAGCATTTT.

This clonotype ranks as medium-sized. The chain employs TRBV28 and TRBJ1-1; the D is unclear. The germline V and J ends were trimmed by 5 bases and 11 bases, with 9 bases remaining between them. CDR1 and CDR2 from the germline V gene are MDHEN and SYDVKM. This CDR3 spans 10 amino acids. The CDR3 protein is CASSGEEAFF. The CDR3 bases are TGTGCCAGCAGTGGGGAGGAGGCTTTCTTT.

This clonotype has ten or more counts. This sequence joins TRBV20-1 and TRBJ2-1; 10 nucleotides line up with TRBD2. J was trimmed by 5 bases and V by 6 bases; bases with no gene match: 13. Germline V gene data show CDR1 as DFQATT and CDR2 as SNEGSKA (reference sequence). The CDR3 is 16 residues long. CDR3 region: CSARVASGRWDNEQFF. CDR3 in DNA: TGCAGTGCCAGGGTCGCTAGCGGGAGATGGGACAATGAGCAGTTCTTC.

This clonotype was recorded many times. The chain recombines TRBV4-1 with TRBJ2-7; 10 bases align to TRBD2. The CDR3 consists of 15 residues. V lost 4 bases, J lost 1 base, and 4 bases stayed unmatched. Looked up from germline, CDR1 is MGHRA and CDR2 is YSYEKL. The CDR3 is CASSLSTSGSYEQYF. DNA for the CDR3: TGCGCCAGCAGCCTTTCGACTAGCGGGTCCTACGAGCAGTACTTC.

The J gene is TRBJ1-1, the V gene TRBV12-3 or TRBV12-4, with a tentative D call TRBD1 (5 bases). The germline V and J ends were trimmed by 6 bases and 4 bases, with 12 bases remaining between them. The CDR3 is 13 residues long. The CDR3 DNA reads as TGTGCCAGCAGGCGTCACGGGGGCACTGAAGCTTTCTTT. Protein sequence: CASRRHGGTEAFF.

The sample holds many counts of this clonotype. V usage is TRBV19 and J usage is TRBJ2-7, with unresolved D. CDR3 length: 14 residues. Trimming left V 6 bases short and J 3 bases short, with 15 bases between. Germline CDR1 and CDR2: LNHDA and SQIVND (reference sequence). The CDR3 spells CASSRPGNHYEQYF. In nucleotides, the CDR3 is TGTGCCAGTAGCCGCCCGGGCAACCACTACGAGCAGTACTTC.

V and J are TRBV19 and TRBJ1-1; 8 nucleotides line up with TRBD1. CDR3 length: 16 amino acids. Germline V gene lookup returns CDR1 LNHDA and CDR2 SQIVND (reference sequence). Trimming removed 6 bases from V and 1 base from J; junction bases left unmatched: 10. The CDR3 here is CASRIWGGQGNTEAFF. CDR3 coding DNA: TGTGCCAGTAGAATATGGGGCGGACAGGGGAACACTGAAGCTTTCTTT.

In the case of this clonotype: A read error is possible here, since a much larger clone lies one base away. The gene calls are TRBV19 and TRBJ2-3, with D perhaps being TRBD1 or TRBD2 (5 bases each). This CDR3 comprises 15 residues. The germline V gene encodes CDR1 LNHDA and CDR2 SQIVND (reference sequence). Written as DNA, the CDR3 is TGTGCCAGTAGACCGGGACCCGACTACGGGGATACGCACTATTTT. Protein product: CASRPGPDYGDTHYF.

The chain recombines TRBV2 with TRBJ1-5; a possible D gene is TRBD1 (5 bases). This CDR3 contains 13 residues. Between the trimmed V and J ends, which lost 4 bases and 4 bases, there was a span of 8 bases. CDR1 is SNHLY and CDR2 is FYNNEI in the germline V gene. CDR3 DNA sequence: TGTGCCAGCAGTGGACAGTTTAATCAGCCCCAGCATTTT. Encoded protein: CASSGQFNQPQHF.

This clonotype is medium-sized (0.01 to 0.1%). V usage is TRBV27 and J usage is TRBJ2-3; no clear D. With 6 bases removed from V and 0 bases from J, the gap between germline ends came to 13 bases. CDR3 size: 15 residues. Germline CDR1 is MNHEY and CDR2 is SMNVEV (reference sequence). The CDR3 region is CASSRASISTDTQYF. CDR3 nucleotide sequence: TGTGCCAGCAGCCGAGCTTCAATAAGCACAGATACGCAGTATTTT.

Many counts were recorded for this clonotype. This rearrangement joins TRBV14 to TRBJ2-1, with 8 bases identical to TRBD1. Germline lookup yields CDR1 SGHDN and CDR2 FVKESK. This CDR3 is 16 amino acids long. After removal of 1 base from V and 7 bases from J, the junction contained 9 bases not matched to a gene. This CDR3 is CASSQAPDREKNEQFF. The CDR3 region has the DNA TGTGCCAGCAGCCAAGCTCCGGACAGGGAAAAGAATGAGCAGTTCTTC.

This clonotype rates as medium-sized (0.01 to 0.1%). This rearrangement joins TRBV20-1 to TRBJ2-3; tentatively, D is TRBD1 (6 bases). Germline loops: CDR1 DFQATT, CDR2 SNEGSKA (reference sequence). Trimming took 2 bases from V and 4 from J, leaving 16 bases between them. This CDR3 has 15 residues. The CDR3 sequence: CSARLSGRGPDTQYF. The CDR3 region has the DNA TGCAGTGCTAGACTTTCAGGCAGGGGCCCAGATACGCAGTATTTT.

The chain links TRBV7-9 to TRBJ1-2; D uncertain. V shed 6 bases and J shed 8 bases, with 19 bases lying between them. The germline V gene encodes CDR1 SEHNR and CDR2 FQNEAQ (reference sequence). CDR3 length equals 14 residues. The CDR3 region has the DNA TGTGCCAGCAGTCCGGACTCCTCCCAGTGGGGCTACACCTTC. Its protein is CASSPDSSQWGYTF.

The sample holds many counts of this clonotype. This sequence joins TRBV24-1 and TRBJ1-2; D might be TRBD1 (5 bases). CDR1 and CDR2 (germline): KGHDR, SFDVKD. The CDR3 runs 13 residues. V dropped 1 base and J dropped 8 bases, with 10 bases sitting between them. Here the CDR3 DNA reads TGTGCCACCAGTGATTTAACAGGTGCCGGCTACACCTTC. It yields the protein CATSDLTGAGYTF.

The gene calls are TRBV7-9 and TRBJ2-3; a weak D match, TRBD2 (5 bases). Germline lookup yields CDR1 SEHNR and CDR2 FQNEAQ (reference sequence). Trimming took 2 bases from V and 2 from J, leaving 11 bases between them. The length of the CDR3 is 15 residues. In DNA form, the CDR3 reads TGTGCCAGCAGCTTAACCAGCGGCAACACAGATACGCAGTATTTT. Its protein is CASSLTSGNTDTQYF.

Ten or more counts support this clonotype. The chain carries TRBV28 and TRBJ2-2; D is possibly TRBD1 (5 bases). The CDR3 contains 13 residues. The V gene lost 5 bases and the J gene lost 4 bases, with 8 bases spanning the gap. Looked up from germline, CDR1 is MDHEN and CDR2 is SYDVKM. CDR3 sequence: CASSQGRTGELFF. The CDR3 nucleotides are TGTGCCAGCAGTCAGGGCCGCACCGGGGAGCTGTTTTTT.

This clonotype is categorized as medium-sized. The DNA of the CDR3 is TGTGCCAGCAGTGAATCGCTATACCGGGACCTGGTCGAGCAGTACTTC. It specifies CASSESLYRDLVEQYF. The chain is built from TRBV2 and TRBJ2-7; D tentatively fits TRBD1 or TRBD2 (5 bases each). The CDR3 runs to 16 residues. Germline loops: CDR1 SNHLY, CDR2 FYNNEI. The V end lost 2 bases, the J end lost 6 bases, and 20 bases lay between the germline ends.

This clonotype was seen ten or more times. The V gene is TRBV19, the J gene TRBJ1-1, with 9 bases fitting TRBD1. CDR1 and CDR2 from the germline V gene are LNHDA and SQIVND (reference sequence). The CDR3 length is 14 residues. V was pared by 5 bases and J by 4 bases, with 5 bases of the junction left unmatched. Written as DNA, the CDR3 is TGTGCCAGTAGTTCACACAGGGGGCTCACTGAAGCTTTCTTT. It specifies CASSSHRGLTEAFF.

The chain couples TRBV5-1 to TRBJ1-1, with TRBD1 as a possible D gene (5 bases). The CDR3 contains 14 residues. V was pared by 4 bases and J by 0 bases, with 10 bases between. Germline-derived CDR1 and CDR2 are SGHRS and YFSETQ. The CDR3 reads CASSPGHLNTEAFF. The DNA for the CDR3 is TGCGCCAGCAGCCCGGGGCACTTGAACACTGAAGCTTTCTTT. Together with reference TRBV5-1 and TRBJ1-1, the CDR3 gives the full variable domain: KAGVTQTPRYLIKTRGQQVTLSCSPISGHRSVSWYQQTPGQGLQFLFEYFSETQRNKGNFPGRFSGRQFSNSRSEMNVSTLELGDSALYLCASSPGHLNTEAFFGQGTRLTVV.

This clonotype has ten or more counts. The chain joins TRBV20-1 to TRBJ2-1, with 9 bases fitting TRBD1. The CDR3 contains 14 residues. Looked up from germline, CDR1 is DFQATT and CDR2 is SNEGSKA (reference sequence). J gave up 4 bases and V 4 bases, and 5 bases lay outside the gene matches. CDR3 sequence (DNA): TGCAGTGCTACCAGGACAGGGGTTTACAATGAGCAGTTCTTC. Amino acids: CSATRTGVYNEQFF.

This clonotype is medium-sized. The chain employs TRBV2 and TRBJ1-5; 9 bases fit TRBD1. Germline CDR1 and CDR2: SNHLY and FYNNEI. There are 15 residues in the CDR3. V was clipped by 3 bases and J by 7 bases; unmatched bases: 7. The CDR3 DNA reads TGTGCCAGCAGTGATGCGGGACAGGGACGGCAGCCCCAGCATTTT. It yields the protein CASSDAGQGRQPQHF.

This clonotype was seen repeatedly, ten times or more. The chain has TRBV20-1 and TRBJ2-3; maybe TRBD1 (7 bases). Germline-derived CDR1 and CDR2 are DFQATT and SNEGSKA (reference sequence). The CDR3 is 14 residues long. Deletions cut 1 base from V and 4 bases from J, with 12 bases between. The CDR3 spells CSARVGRGADTQYF. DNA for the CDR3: TGCAGTGCTAGAGTAGGCAGGGGGGCAGATACGCAGTATTTT.